The present T cell receptor beta chain was sequenced within a study of cytomegalovirus exposure and HLA in healthy donors. Looking at the study overall: Approximately 81% of around 390 genotyped donors fell in the Caucasian-associated ancestry cluster. Findings of the study overall: The study designated roughly 150 TCR beta chains cytomegalovirus-associated.

The PCR employed 60 Vbeta primers together with 13 Jbeta primers. Repertoires were generated with immunoSEQ multiplex PCR, while TCRdb's copy carries only in-frame clones and drops some. The sample lists some 170,000 clones, approximately 80% occurring once. The donors (healthy individuals) were bone marrow donors. As to this clone: Its matching antigen is unknown.

CDR1 is LNHDA, CDR2 SQIVND, per germline (reference sequence). CDR3 length: 16 amino acids. Trimming at V came to 4 bases and at J to 6 bases, leaving 9 bases not matched to a gene. The sequencing sample was made of PBMCs. V and J are TRBV19 and TRBJ1-6, with 7 positions matching TRBD1. The TCR comes from a man in his fifties or sixties in good health and CMV-seropositive. CDR3 DNA sequence: TGTGCCAGTAGTACCGGAACCGGGACAGCTAATTCACCCCTCCACTTT. This sequence encodes CASSTGTGTANSPLHF.